This is a list of T cell receptor beta chains from one sample in a study of blood T cell repertoires in COVID-19. Profiled with immunoSEQ multiplex PCR; TCRdb holds only in-frame clones, not every one. The top ten hold less than 8% of the sample, which has around 200,000 clones, 75% to 85% seen once. Input material: PBMCs or T cells enriched from blood (not recorded which). The receptors shown here come from a woman aged 40 to 50 with acute COVID-19. Both conserved end residues are part of each CDR3. The order of the fields is D gene, J gene, clone size, V gene, CDR3 DNA, CDR3 protein. D genes are given only for firm matches. Clone size is not always given. Where it is, it says once, few, many or a class for expanded clones.

. TRBJ2-7 . TRBV29-1 TGCAGCGTTGAAGTTTCCCGAACAGGGTACGAGCAGTACTTC CSVEVSRTGYEQYF
. TRBJ1-1 . TRBV5-1 TGCGCCAGCAGCTTGGCGTCAGGGGAGATCACTGAAGCTTTCTTT CASSLASGEITEAFF
. TRBJ1-4 few TRBV7-6 TGTGCCAGCAGCTCGACAGGCAAAAATGAAAAACTGTTTTTT CASSSTGKNEKLFF
. TRBJ2-1 . TRBV11-3 TGTGCCAGCAGCTTGGGCGCTAGGGGCCATGAGCAGTTCTTC CASSLGARGHEQFF
. TRBJ1-5 . TRBV15 TGTGCCACCAGCAGAGATTGGGCAGCAGGTCAGCCCCAGCATTTT CATSRDWAAGQPQHF
. TRBJ2-7 once TRBV24-1 TGTGCCACCAGTGACTCCGGGAGTATTACTCCCGAGCAGTACTTC CATSDSGSITPEQYF
TRBD1 TRBJ1-4 . TRBV4-1 TGCGCCAGCAGCCACTTGGACAGGGACGTTGAAAAACTGTTTTTT CASSHLDRDVEKLFF
TRBD1 TRBJ1-5 . TRBV12-3/TRBV12-4 TGTGCCAGCAGCACAGGGGGCGGACAGCCCCAGCATTTT CASSTGGGQPQHF
. TRBJ1-3 . TRBV7-3 TGTGCCAGCAGCCCCTCGGGTGGAACGACTGGAAACACCATATATTTT CASSPSGGTTGNTIYF
. TRBJ2-2 . TRBV15 TGTGCCACCAGCAGAGTCACGGGGAACACCGGGGAGCTGTTTTTT CATSRVTGNTGELFF
TRBD1 TRBJ1-1 few TRBV18 TGTGCCAGCTCACCGGGGACAGCCTCCATGAACACTGAAGCTTTCTTT CASSPGTASMNTEAFF
. TRBJ2-1 . TRBV5-1 TGCGCCAGCAGCTTCGCGCCTTACAATGAGCAGTTCTTC CASSFAPYNEQFF
TRBD2 TRBJ2-1 . TRBV4-2 TGTGCCAGCAGCCAAGCCAGAAGAACTAGCGGGCTACGGACTGAGCAGTTCTTC CASSQARRTSGLRTEQFF
TRBD2 TRBJ2-5 few TRBV5-4 TGTGCCAGCAGCTCCCCCGCAGCGGGGGGGTTGGAGACCCAGTACTTC CASSSPAAGGLETQYF
. TRBJ2-7 . TRBV30 TGTGCCTGGAGTGTAAGCATCTACGAGCAGTACTTC CAWSVSIYEQYF
TRBD1 TRBJ1-1 . TRBV29-1 TGCAGCGTCGGACAGGAACCGAACACTGAAGCTTTCTTT CSVGQEPNTEAFF
. TRBJ2-5 . TRBV5-3 TGTGCCAGAAGCTTGGTAAGTGGGGTTGAGACTAGAAATACGGAGACCCAGTACTTC CARSLVSGVETRNTETQYF
TRBD2 TRBJ2-3 . TRBV9 TGTGCCAGCAGCCCCAGACTAGCGGGAGTGGGCACAGATACGCAGTATTTT CASSPRLAGVGTDTQYF
TRBD2 TRBJ2-7 . TRBV27 TGTGCCAGCAGTTTCGGACTAGCGGCACCCTACGAGCAGTACTTC CASSFGLAAPYEQYF
TRBD1 TRBJ2-7 . TRBV18 TGTGCCAGCTCACTCCGGGACAGGGTAATAGGCGAGCAGTACTTC CASSLRDRVIGEQYF
TRBD2 TRBJ2-7 . TRBV9 TGTGCCAGCAGCGTAGGCCCTAGCGGAGGGGCCTACGAGCAGTACTTC CASSVGPSGGAYEQYF
TRBD2 TRBJ2-2 . TRBV10-3 TGTGCCATCAGTGGGACTAGCGGGCCCTCGAACACCGGGGAGCTGTTTTTT CAISGTSGPSNTGELFF
. TRBJ1-2 . TRBV9 TGTGCCAGCAGCGTAGGTCCAGGCGCTAACTATGGCTACACCTTC CASSVGPGANYGYTF
. TRBJ1-4 . TRBV5-6 TGTGCCAGCAGCTTGGACAGGAATGAAAAACTGTTTTTT CASSLDRNEKLFF
. TRBJ2-5 . TRBV5-1 TGCGCCAGCAGCTTGCCGGGGGAGACCCAGTACTTC CASSLPGETQYF
TRBD1 TRBJ2-4 . TRBV28 TGTGCCAGCAGTAAGACAGGGGGCCCGGACATTCAGTACTTC CASSKTGGPDIQYF
. TRBJ1-1 . TRBV19 TGTGCCAGTATCCCCTCCCTGAGCCCAGGGAACGCTGAAGCTTTCTTT CASIPSLSPGNAEAFF
. TRBJ1-3 . TRBV2 TGTGCCAGCAGTGACGGACTCTTTACTGGAAACACCATATATTTT CASSDGLFTGNTIYF
TRBD1 TRBJ1-5 . TRBV9 TGTGCCAGCAGCGTAGGGGGGACAGGGTATGATCAGCCCCAGCATTTT CASSVGGTGYDQPQHF